This passage covers 27 T cell receptor beta chains from one sample sequenced in a study of human T cells and chemical hapten exposure. TCRdb ran MiXCR on the RACE reads and lists one entry per CDR3 protein. This table has 150,000 to 200,000 distinct CDR3 sequences, roughly 26% appearing once. The time point was: patch test 3, about 24 weeks after DPC sensitization. Treatment noted: therapeutic diphenylcyclopropenone sensitization with weekly scalp DPC. The sample here was whole blood, taken in connection with sensitization to the hapten diphenylcyclopropenone (DPC). These TCRs come from a woman between 18 and 30 years old with alopecia areata. Some clones in this sample may be carry-over from other donors' samples.

This chain connects TRBV5-5 to TRBJ2-6; 9 bases are shared with TRBD1. The V segment lost 4 bases and the J segment 0 bases; nucleotides outside the gene matches: 5. CDR1 is SGHKS and CDR2 is YYEKEE in the germline V gene (reference sequence). This CDR3 is built from 17 residues. In DNA form, the CDR3 reads TGTGCCAGCAGCCGACAGGGGGTCCCCTCTGGGGCCAACGTCCTGACTTTC. This translates into CASSRQGVPSGANVLTF.

J is TRBJ2-5 and V is TRBV18; tentatively, D is TRBD2 (5 bases). Germline CDR1 reads KGHSH; CDR2 reads LQKENI. V gave up 3 bases and J gave up 4 bases, with 15 bases separating them. This CDR3 has 15 amino acids. The CDR3 here is CASSPNSGGGETQYF. As DNA, the CDR3 is TGTGCCAGCTCACCTAACAGTGGAGGCGGAGAGACCCAGTACTTC.

This chain joins TRBV5-1 and TRBJ1-4, with 12 positions matching TRBD1. J was trimmed by 0 bases and V by 2 bases; bases with no gene match: 2. The V gene's germline CDR1 is SGHRS and CDR2 YFSETQ. The length of the CDR3 is 17 residues. DNA of the CDR3: TGCGCCAGCAGCTTTGGGGACAGGGGGCCAACTAATGAAAAACTGTTTTTT. Translated: CASSFGDRGPTNEKLFF.

The chain carries TRBV20-1 and TRBJ2-1; TRBD2 agrees at 10 bases. The germline V gene has CDR1 DFQATT and CDR2 SNEGSKA (reference sequence). V lost 5 bases, J lost 2 bases, and 3 bases stayed unmatched. This CDR3 spans 14 amino acids. CDR3 loop: CSAERGGAYNEQFF. The CDR3 bases are TGCAGTGCTGAGCGGGGGGGGGCCTACAATGAGCAGTTCTTC.

On this clonotype: A read error may produce the germline difference seen at one junction end. V usage is TRBV7-7 and J usage is TRBJ2-1; the match to TRBD1 covers 9 bases. CDR1 and CDR2 from the germline V gene are SSHAT and FNYEAQ (reference sequence). CDR3 length equals 15 residues. The CDR3 DNA is TGTGCTAGCAGCTTAGGGGGACAGGGAAACAATGAGCAGTTCTTC. It yields the protein CASSLGGQGNNEQFF.

This chain links TRBV12-3 or TRBV12-4 with TRBJ2-7, with D perhaps matching TRBD1 or TRBD2 (5 bases each). V lost 4 bases and J 9 bases, leaving 13 bases between the germline ends. The CDR3 extends over 12 amino acids. The CDR3 sequence: CASSSPGTGQYF. Here the CDR3 DNA reads TGTGCCAGCAGTTCCCCCGGGACCGGGCAGTACTTC.

The genes are TRBV30 and TRBJ2-4; 8 bases are a match to TRBD1. CDR3 length: 17 residues. Trimming took 0 bases from V and 3 from J; bases not matched to a gene: 10. Looked up from germline, CDR1 is GTSNPN and CDR2 is SVGIG (reference sequence). The CDR3 loop is CAWSVQEQGVDKNIQYF. CDR3 nucleotide sequence: TGTGCCTGGAGTGTACAGGAACAGGGGGTTGACAAAAACATTCAGTACTTC.

CDR3 DNA sequence: TGTGCCAGCAGCCAAGAAGCTACCAGGGCCTACGAGCAGTACTTC. This encodes CASSQEATRAYEQYF. This chain links TRBV4-2 with TRBJ2-7, with a possible D match to TRBD1 (5 bases). The CDR3 covers 15 residues. The germline gives CDR1 LGHNA, CDR2 YNFKEQ. V shed 0 bases and J shed 2 bases, with 11 bases lying between them.

The chain couples TRBV6-2 or TRBV6-3 to TRBJ2-5; no clear D. V was pared by 10 bases and J by 4 bases, with 7 bases between. The CDR3 totals 10 residues. The germline gives CDR1 MNHEY, CDR2 SVGEGT. This CDR3 is CATGPETQYF. The CDR3 nucleotides read TGTGCCACCGGACCAGAGACCCAGTACTTC.

V gene TRBV13 combines with J gene TRBJ1-4, with D unresolved. The CDR3 loop spans 15 amino acids. The germline gives CDR1 PRHDT, CDR2 FYEKMQ (reference sequence). Trimming removed 4 bases from V and 8 bases from J, with 17 bases in between. CDR3: CASSSRHLEREKLFF. The CDR3 bases are TGTGCCAGCAGCTCCAGACACCTGGAGAGGGAAAAACTGTTTTTT.

This clonotype occurred once. The chain is built from TRBV6-6 and TRBJ2-1; TRBD2 matches 7 bases. The germline CDR1 and CDR2 sequences are MNHNY and SVGAGI (reference sequence). The CDR3 contains 14 residues. The V gene end was trimmed by 6 bases and the J gene end by 6 bases; junction bases not matched to a gene: 8. This CDR3 is CASRTPGLLNEQFF. The CDR3 DNA reads TGTGCCAGCAGGACCCCGGGACTACTCAATGAGCAGTTCTTC.

The V gene is TRBV6-5, the J gene TRBJ2-1, with D perhaps matching TRBD1 (5 bases). Per the germline V gene, CDR1 is MNHEY and CDR2 is SVGAGI. V was trimmed by 6 bases and J by 9 bases, leaving 18 bases between them. CDR3 length: 14 amino acids. The CDR3, as DNA: TGTGCCAGCAGGGTCCGGACACCCTCGGGTGAGCAGTTCTTC. This encodes CASRVRTPSGEQFF.

V usage is TRBV20-1 and J usage is TRBJ1-5; D may be TRBD1 (6 bases). Trimming removed 2 bases at V and 6 bases at J, with 17 bases between. This CDR3 has 15 amino acids. The germline V gene has CDR1 DFQATT and CDR2 SNEGSKA (reference sequence). CDR3 bases: TGCAGTGCTAGATTACGCGCAGGGGTGGGTCAGCCCCAGCATTTT. Translating gives CSARLRAGVGQPQHF.

This clonotype has only a few counts. V and J are TRBV4-3 and TRBJ2-7, with 7 positions matching TRBD1. Germline CDR1 reads LGHNA; CDR2 reads YSLEER. The CDR3 is made up of 14 amino acids. Germline trimming cut 0 bases from V and 3 bases from J; bases unmatched to any gene: 2. Written as DNA, the CDR3 is TGCGCCAGCAGCCAAGAAACAGGGGACTACGAGCAGTACTTC. Encoded protein: CASSQETGDYEQYF.

Regarding this clonotype: The germline gene is not matched at one end of the junction; a read error may be the cause. The CDR3, as DNA: TGTGTCAGCAGAGGATTCGGGATCGAGCAGTACTTC. Translation: CVSRGFGIEQYF. The V call is TRBV11-2, the J call TRBJ2-7; D may be TRBD2 (5 bases). The CDR3 length is 12 residues. Germline V lookup: CDR1 SGHAT, CDR2 FQNNGV.

In its sample, this clonotype was seen a few times. The V and J genes are TRBV21-1 and TRBJ1-4; TRBD1, as called in the table, went unchecked against the DNA. TRBV21-1 is a pseudogene locus. CDR3 length: 13 amino acids. The CDR3 DNA is TGTGCCAGCAGCAATTTCCCCGGGGAAAAACTGTTTTTT. Translating gives CASSNFPGEKLFF.

This clonotype was picked up many times. The rearrangement links TRBV7-9 to TRBJ2-7; D uncertain. V was trimmed by 4 bases and J by 2 bases, leaving 3 bases between them. This CDR3 comprises 11 residues. Germline-derived CDR1 and CDR2 are SEHNR and FQNEAQ (reference sequence). CDR3 amino acids: CASSYTYEQYF. The DNA of the CDR3 is TGTGCCAGCAGCTATACCTACGAGCAGTACTTC.

V and J are TRBV6-1 and TRBJ1-4; the D is unclear. The CDR3 totals 14 residues. V lost 5 bases to trimming and J lost 8 bases, with 15 bases between them. CDR1 and CDR2 from the germline V gene are MNHNS and SASEGT. This CDR3 reads CASSPFGEREKLFF. The CDR3 DNA follows: TGTGCCAGCAGTCCCTTTGGGGAAAGGGAAAAACTGTTTTTT.

The chain is built from TRBV20-1 and TRBJ1-4; D may be TRBD1 (5 bases). CDR1 and CDR2 (germline): DFQATT, SNEGSKA (reference sequence). This CDR3 comprises 13 residues. Trimming pared 2 bases from V and 8 bases from J, leaving 12 bases between. The CDR3: CSARTPAGEKLFF. CDR3 nucleotides: TGCAGTGCTAGAACGCCGGCAGGGGAAAAACTGTTTTTT.

In the case of this clonotype: A junction end diverges from the germline sequence, so it may reflect a read error. The V gene is TRBV7-9, the J gene TRBJ2-7; D is undetermined. Germline CDR1 reads SEHNR; CDR2 reads FQNEAQ (reference sequence). CDR3 length: 10 residues. CDR3 bases: TGTGCCAGCAGCTTACTTGAGCGAAACTTC. Protein sequence: CASSLLERNF.

This clonotype turned up a few times. This rearrangement joins TRBV29-1 to TRBJ2-7; 9 nucleotides align to TRBD2. With 0 bases clipped from V and 4 bases from J, the junction kept 10 bases outside the gene matches. CDR3 length: 16 amino acids. Germline lookup yields CDR1 SQVTM and CDR2 ANQGSEA. CDR3 protein: CSVEDRLAGRLYEQYF. CDR3 in DNA: TGCAGCGTTGAAGATCGGCTAGCGGGGCGGTTATACGAGCAGTACTTC.

This clonotype was detected once. The V call is TRBV4-3, the J call TRBJ2-6; weak D call: TRBD1 (5 bases). The CDR3 is 16 residues long. Trimming removed 0 bases from V and 2 bases from J, with 8 bases in between. Germline V gene sequence: CDR1 LGHNA, CDR2 YSLEER. The DNA for the CDR3 is TGCGCCAGCAGCCAAGAGGGGCTAACTGGGGCCAACGTCCTGACTTTC. Protein: CASSQEGLTGANVLTF.

This clonotype was detected a few times. V gene TRBV15 combines with J gene TRBJ1-2, with D uncertain. The CDR3 runs to 13 residues. Trimming shortened V by 8 bases and J by 2 bases, and 12 bases separated the two germline ends. Germline V gene lookup returns CDR1 LNHNV and CDR2 YYDKDF (reference sequence). Here the CDR3 DNA reads TGTGCCACCCGGGGATATTTCAACTATGGCTACACCTTC. It encodes CATRGYFNYGYTF.

The table lists this clonotype with a few counts. The chain combines TRBV10-3 with TRBJ2-1; 8 bases are a match to TRBD1. V gave up 7 bases and J gave up 8 bases; unmatched junction bases: 7. The germline CDR1 and CDR2 sequences are ENHRY and SYGVKD. This CDR3 has 13 amino acids. The CDR3 here is CAIKLQGADEQFF. In DNA, the CDR3 is TGTGCCATCAAATTGCAGGGGGCGGATGAGCAGTTCTTC.

V usage is TRBV20-1 and J usage is TRBJ2-5; D is possibly TRBD1 (6 bases). Germline-derived CDR1 and CDR2 are DFQATT and SNEGSKA (reference sequence). The CDR3 loop spans 12 amino acids. Trimming took 6 bases from V and 5 from J, leaving 13 bases between them. The CDR3 loop reads CSARQGWETQYF. CDR3 bases: TGCAGTGCCCGGCAGGGGTGGGAGACCCAGTACTTC.

This rearrangement joins TRBV5-1 to TRBJ2-1, with no clear D. Germline assignment: CDR1 SGHRS and CDR2 YFSETQ. Trimming shortened V by 0 bases and J by 6 bases, and 13 bases separated the two germline ends. This CDR3 is built from 15 residues. The CDR3 sequence: CASSLESVVGNEQFF. In DNA, the CDR3 is TGCGCCAGCAGCTTGGAGTCGGTGGTGGGCAATGAGCAGTTCTTC.

This clonotype was observed a few times. The chain employs TRBV5-1 and TRBJ1-5; 8 nucleotides line up with TRBD1. The germline V gene has CDR1 SGHRS and CDR2 YFSETQ. The CDR3 is 14 residues long. Trimming took 7 bases from V and 7 from J; bases not matched to a gene: 10. The CDR3 sequence is CASRPGGAGQPQHF. CDR3 bases: TGCGCCAGCCGACCAGGGGGCGCCGGACAGCCCCAGCATTTT.